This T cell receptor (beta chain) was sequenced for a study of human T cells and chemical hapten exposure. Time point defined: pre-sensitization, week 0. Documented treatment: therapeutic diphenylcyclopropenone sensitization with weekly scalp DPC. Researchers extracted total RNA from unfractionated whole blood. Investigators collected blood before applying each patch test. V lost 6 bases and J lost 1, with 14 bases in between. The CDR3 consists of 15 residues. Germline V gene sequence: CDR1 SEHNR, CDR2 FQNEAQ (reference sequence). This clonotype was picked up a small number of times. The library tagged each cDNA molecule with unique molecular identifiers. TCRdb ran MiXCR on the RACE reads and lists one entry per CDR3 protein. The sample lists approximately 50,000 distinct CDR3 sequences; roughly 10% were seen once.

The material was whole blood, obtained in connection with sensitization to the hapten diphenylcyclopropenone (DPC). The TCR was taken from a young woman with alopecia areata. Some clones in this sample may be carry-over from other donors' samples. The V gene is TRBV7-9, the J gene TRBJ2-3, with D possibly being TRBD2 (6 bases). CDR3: CASSSPGLRTDTQYF. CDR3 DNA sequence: TGTGCCAGCAGTTCTCCGGGACTCCGCACAGATACGCAGTATTTT.